This entry lists 13 T cell receptor beta chains sequenced from one sample in a study of identifying expanded T cells in peripheral blood. The data were produced by immunoSEQ multiplex PCR, yet TCRdb's version contains in-frame clones alone and is incomplete. The sample lists tens of thousands of clones; roughly 87% were seen once. Material: blood. The receptor set was obtained from a person aged 18 to 70 in good health.

J is TRBJ2-3 and V is TRBV9; D possibly uses TRBD1 or TRBD2 (5 bases each). V was cut by 6 bases and J by 0 bases, with 14 bases left in between. Germline CDR1 and CDR2: SGDLS and YYNGEE. This CDR3 has 15 amino acids. The DNA for the CDR3 is TGTGCCAGCACTAAGAGGTGGGGGAGCACAGATACGCAGTATTTT. Translated: CASTKRWGSTDTQYF. Looking up the rest from reference TRBV9 and TRBJ2-3 gives the full variable domain: DSGVTQTPKHLITATGQRVTLRCSPRSGDLSVYWYQQSLDQGLQFLIQYYNGEERAKGNILERFSAQQFPDLHSELNLSSLELGDSALYFCASTKRWGSTDTQYFGPGTRLTVL.

The genes are TRBV6-5 and TRBJ2-2, with a weak D call TRBD1 (5 bases). CDR3 length equals 15 residues. Germline lookup yields CDR1 MNHEY and CDR2 SVGAGI. V lost 4 bases and J 0 bases, leaving 9 bases between the germline ends. The CDR3 DNA follows: TGTGCCAGCAGTTTCCGACAGCCGAACACCGGGGAGCTGTTTTTT. Its translation: CASSFRQPNTGELFF.

The genes are TRBV18 and TRBJ1-5; D ambiguous. The germline V and J ends were trimmed by 3 bases and 1 base, with 10 bases remaining between them. The CDR3 runs 15 residues. CDR1 and CDR2 from the germline V gene are KGHSH and LQKENI. For the CDR3, the DNA is TGTGCCAGCTCACCCCCCGTGGTCAGCAATCAGCCCCAGCATTTT. As protein: CASSPPVVSNQPQHF.

This sequence joins TRBV4-1 and TRBJ1-3, with 10 bases identical to TRBD1. Germline trimming cut 0 bases from V and 5 bases from J; bases unmatched to any gene: 13. Germline-derived CDR1 and CDR2 are MGHRA and YSYEKL. The CDR3 covers 19 residues. The CDR3 spells CASSQERVRDRGRRNTIYF. CDR3 coding DNA: TGCGCCAGCAGCCAAGAAAGGGTCCGGGACAGGGGCAGGCGAAACACCATATATTTT.

The chain has TRBV30 and TRBJ1-1; D might be TRBD1 (6 bases). The germline CDR1 and CDR2 sequences are GTSNPN and SVGIG (reference sequence). The CDR3 runs 13 residues. The ends were cut back, 4 bases at V and 0 bases at J, with 9 bases in the middle. Here the CDR3 DNA reads TGTGCCTGGAACGGGGGCATGAACACTGAAGCTTTCTTT. Translated: CAWNGGMNTEAFF.

The chain employs TRBV7-7 and TRBJ2-1; perhaps D is TRBD1 or TRBD2 (5 bases each). V was trimmed by 6 bases and J by 0 bases, leaving 12 bases between them. CDR1 is SSHAT, CDR2 FNYEAQ, per germline (reference sequence). CDR3 length: 15 amino acids. This CDR3 is CASSSGTDSYNEQFF. Here the CDR3 DNA reads TGTGCCAGCAGTTCCGGGACGGACTCCTACAATGAGCAGTTCTTC.

The chain carries TRBV5-1 and TRBJ1-2; 9 bases agree with TRBD1. This CDR3 is 17 amino acids long. From germline, CDR1 is SGHRS and CDR2 YFSETQ. J gave up 0 bases and V 5 bases, and 11 bases lay outside the gene matches. In DNA form, the CDR3 reads TGCGCCAGCAGTGCTAAGGGGACAGGGCGATCTAACTATGGCTACACCTTC. Its protein is CASSAKGTGRSNYGYTF.

The chain has TRBV27 and TRBJ2-7; D might be TRBD1 or TRBD2, each matching 5 bases. Per germline, CDR1 MNHEY and CDR2 SMNVEV (reference sequence). This CDR3 is built from 13 residues. Trimming took 5 bases from V and 3 from J, leaving 11 bases between them. The CDR3 is CASSLGTGYEQYF. The CDR3 DNA reads as TGTGCCAGCAGTCTTGGGACCGGCTACGAGCAGTACTTC.

In this sample, this clone turned up a few times. The chain recombines TRBV6-4 with TRBJ1-2; no clear D. V lost 2 bases to trimming and J lost 8 bases, with 15 bases between them. This CDR3 is 14 amino acids long. Germline V CDR1 and CDR2: MRHNA, SNTAGT. In DNA, the CDR3 is TGTGCCAGCAGTGACGATCTTGGGGTAGGAGGCTACACCTTC. As protein: CASSDDLGVGGYTF.

This clone was seen a single time. CDR3 sequence: CSVEDLYIGQGYNEQFF. The CDR3 DNA reads as TGCAGCGTTGAAGACTTATATATCGGACAGGGGTACAATGAGCAGTTCTTC. V and J are TRBV29-1 and TRBJ2-1; 9 bases are a match to TRBD1. CDR3 length equals 17 residues. With V trimmed by 0 bases and J by 4 bases, 10 bases remained unmatched. The germline CDR1 and CDR2 sequences are SQVTM and ANQGSEA.

In nucleotides, the CDR3 is TGCGCCAGCAGCCTTGGAATAGCGGGACAAGAGACCCAGTACTTC. Translated, it gives CASSLGIAGQETQYF. The V gene is TRBV4-1, the J gene TRBJ2-5; TRBD2 aligns across 8 bases. Germline V gene sequence: CDR1 MGHRA, CDR2 YSYEKL. V lost 4 bases and J lost 2; bases outside the gene matches: 6. The CDR3 has 15 amino acids.

This chain connects TRBV29-1 to TRBJ1-2, with 8 bases that match TRBD1. Trimming at V came to 1 base and at J to 4 bases, leaving 5 bases not matched to a gene. The germline V gene encodes CDR1 SQVTM and CDR2 ANQGSEA. There are 14 residues in the CDR3. The CDR3 sequence is CSVEVHRGGYGYTF. DNA of the CDR3: TGCAGCGTTGAAGTGCACAGGGGGGGCTATGGCTACACCTTC.

In nucleotides, the CDR3 is TGTGCCAGCAGCCGGACCCCTGGGCCTAACAGTGAGCAGTTCTTC. Its protein is CASSRTPGPNSEQFF. The chain is built from TRBV7-3 and TRBJ2-1, with D unclear. The CDR3 extends over 15 amino acids. Germline V CDR1 and CDR2: SGHTA, FQGTGA. Trimming cost V 5 bases and J 9 bases, with 20 bases left between them.